This T cell receptor beta chain was recovered during a study of blood T cell repertoires in COVID-19. At the level of the study: Acute and convalescent COVID-19 specimens originated in the United States, Italy and Spain.

TCRdb's table, derived via immunoSEQ multiplex PCR, lists solely in-frame clones and lacks some. The sample has around 84,000 clones; roughly three quarters are singletons. This CDR3 has 16 residues. Trimming took 0 bases from V and 0 from J, leaving 9 bases between them. CDR1 is SGHRS and CDR2 is YFSETQ in the germline V gene. The sequence was collected from a man between 60 and 70 years old with COVID-19, enrolled during active disease. Material: peripheral blood. The chain uses TRBV5-1 and TRBJ2-2; perhaps TRBD1 as D (6 bases). CDR3 sequence reads: CASSLGTAANTGELFF. The DNA of the CDR3 is TGCGCCAGCAGCTTGGGGACAGCGGCGAACACCGGGGAGCTGTTTTTT.